Below, 22 T cell receptor beta chains from the same sample are listed, as sequenced in a study of cytomegalovirus exposure and HLA in healthy donors. The PCR ran on 60 Vbeta and 13 Jbeta primers. Profiled with immunoSEQ multiplex PCR; TCRdb holds only in-frame clones, not every one. This table has about 150,000 clones, approximately 79% appearing once. The sequencing sample was made of PBMCs. The receptors were gathered from a male donor in good health and CMV-seronegative.

The chain employs TRBV6-1 and TRBJ1-2, with TRBD1 identical over 10 bases. Germline V gene lookup returns CDR1 MNHNS and CDR2 SASEGT. The V and J ends lost 6 bases and 6 bases, in that order; junction bases with no gene match: 7. CDR3 size: 14 residues. CDR3 DNA: TGTGCCAGCAGCGACAGGGGGCTTAGCGATGGCTACACCTTC. The encoded protein is CASSDRGLSDGYTF.

The rearrangement uses TRBV5-4 and TRBJ1-1; D might be TRBD1 (6 bases). CDR3 size: 15 residues. The germline V gene has CDR1 SGHNT and CDR2 YYREEE (reference sequence). V was trimmed by 0 bases and J by 0 bases, leaving 9 bases between them. The CDR3 reads CASSLGGHMNTEAFF. The CDR3 region has the DNA TGTGCCAGCAGCTTGGGGGGGCATATGAACACTGAAGCTTTCTTT.

This chain joins TRBV5-4 and TRBJ2-2, with D perhaps TRBD2 (6 bases). The CDR3 is 13 amino acids. In germline, CDR1 is SGHNT, CDR2 YYREEE (reference sequence). Between the trimmed V and J ends, which lost 9 bases and 0 bases, there was a span of 9 bases. In nucleotides, the CDR3 is TGTGCCACCACTAGCCCGAACACCGGGGAGCTGTTTTTT. This encodes CATTSPNTGELFF.

The rearrangement uses TRBV5-1 and TRBJ1-1, with 7 positions matching TRBD1. Germline V gene sequence: CDR1 SGHRS, CDR2 YFSETQ. The CDR3 is 15 residues long. With 4 bases clipped from V and 1 base from J, the junction kept 7 bases outside the gene matches. The CDR3 protein is CASSGGTAENTEAFF. The CDR3, as DNA: TGCGCCAGCAGCGGGGGGACAGCTGAGAACACTGAAGCTTTCTTT.

V and J are TRBV5-6 and TRBJ2-3; 7 bases align to TRBD2. With V trimmed by 1 base and J by 2 bases, 1 base remained unmatched. Per the germline V gene, CDR1 is SGHDT and CDR2 is YYEEEE. CDR3 length: 14 amino acids. Written as DNA, the CDR3 is TGTGCCAGCAGCTTGACTAGCGTCACAGATACGCAGTATTTT. Amino acids: CASSLTSVTDTQYF.

The chain joins TRBV5-4 to TRBJ1-1; D unresolved. Trimming took off 2 bases at V and 5 bases at J, with 16 bases between the two ends. The CDR3 loop spans 15 amino acids. Germline V lookup: CDR1 SGHNT, CDR2 YYREEE (reference sequence). CDR3 sequence (DNA): TGTGCCAGCAGCTTTTCGATCGAGGTGAGAACTGAAGCTTTCTTT. It yields the protein CASSFSIEVRTEAFF.

This chain links TRBV14 with TRBJ2-1; 8 bases are a match to TRBD2. J gave up 6 bases and V 1 base, and 5 bases lay outside the gene matches. There are 15 residues in the CDR3. Germline V gene data show CDR1 as SGHDN and CDR2 as FVKESK. The CDR3 reads CASSQGLASRNEQFF. The CDR3 nucleotides read TGTGCCAGCAGCCAAGGACTAGCGAGTCGCAATGAGCAGTTCTTC.

The V gene is TRBV10-3, the J gene TRBJ2-7; 12 bases line up with TRBD1. Trimming at V came to 5 bases and at J to 5 bases, leaving 4 bases not matched to a gene. The germline V gene has CDR1 ENHRY and CDR2 SYGVKD. The CDR3 runs 14 residues. CDR3 nucleotides: TGTGCCATCAGTCCGGGACAGGGGGCCCACGAGCAGTACTTC. It yields the protein CAISPGQGAHEQYF.

CDR3 residues: CSVVLQGVGPLHF. CDR3 sequence (DNA): TGCAGCGTTGTCTTACAGGGAGTAGGTCCCCTCCACTTT. The V and J genes are TRBV29-1 and TRBJ1-6; perhaps TRBD1 as D (6 bases). Germline V gene lookup returns CDR1 SQVTM and CDR2 ANQGSEA. V lost 4 bases, J lost 13 bases, and 17 bases lay in between. The CDR3 runs to 13 residues.

Only one count was recorded for this clone. The chain links TRBV6-5 to TRBJ1-1, with D perhaps matching TRBD1 (5 bases). V dropped 2 bases and J dropped 6 bases, with 16 bases sitting between them. Looked up from germline, CDR1 is MNHEY and CDR2 is SVGAGI. The CDR3 is made up of 15 amino acids. CDR3 nucleotide sequence: TGTGCCAGCAGTTACGATACAGGTGTTATAGCTGAAGCTTTCTTT. This translates into CASSYDTGVIAEAFF.

CDR3 sequence reads: CASSLGIAAGLQETQYF. The CDR3 DNA follows: TGCGCCAGCAGCTTGGGAATAGCCGCCGGCCTACAAGAGACCCAGTACTTC. V gene TRBV5-1 combines with J gene TRBJ2-5; D remains unclear. V gave up 0 bases and J gave up 2 bases, with 17 bases separating them. The CDR3 has 17 amino acids. Germline V gene lookup returns CDR1 SGHRS and CDR2 YFSETQ.

This chain uses TRBV7-9 with TRBJ2-7, with TRBD2 as a possible D gene (6 bases). Germline V CDR1 and CDR2: SEHNR, FQNEAQ (reference sequence). CDR3 size: 15 residues. V lost 5 bases to trimming and J lost 1 base, with 15 bases between them. In nucleotides, the CDR3 is TGTGCCAGCAGCCCCCGGGAGAAACAGTCCTACGAGCAGTACTTC. As protein: CASSPREKQSYEQYF.

In its sample, this clone was seen a few times. The J gene is TRBJ1-2, the V gene TRBV27; a weak D match, TRBD1 (5 bases). The germline V and J ends were trimmed by 9 bases and 6 bases, with 26 bases remaining between them. The germline V gene encodes CDR1 MNHEY and CDR2 SMNVEV (reference sequence). The CDR3 is 16 amino acids. The chain's CDR3 is CASNPWGGRNKDGYTF. Written as DNA, the CDR3 is TGTGCCAGTAATCCCTGGGGGGGTCGGAACAAGGATGGCTACACCTTC.

The J gene is TRBJ1-1, the V gene TRBV6-5; weak D call: TRBD1 (6 bases). The CDR3 is 15 amino acids. V dropped 2 bases and J dropped 5 bases, with 15 bases sitting between them. Germline values: CDR1 MNHEY, CDR2 SVGAGI. CDR3 loop: CASSYGGPARTEAFF. The CDR3 nucleotides are TGTGCCAGCAGTTACGGGGGCCCGGCGAGAACTGAAGCTTTCTTT.

This chain uses TRBV5-1 with TRBJ2-5; D is perhaps TRBD2 (5 bases). This CDR3 is built from 13 residues. V lost 3 bases, J lost 2 bases, and 8 bases lay in between. Per germline, CDR1 SGHRS and CDR2 YFSETQ. The CDR3 reads CASSSTGQETQYF. CDR3 sequence (DNA): TGCGCCAGCAGCTCGACGGGGCAAGAGACCCAGTACTTC. The variable domain in full, with the rest retrieved from reference TRBV5-1 and TRBJ2-5, is KAGVTQTPRYLIKTRGQQVTLSCSPISGHRSVSWYQQTPGQGLQFLFEYFSETQRNKGNFPGRFSGRQFSNSRSEMNVSTLELGDSALYLCASSSTGQETQYFGPGTRLLVL.

This clone has only a few counts. This chain connects TRBV30 to TRBJ1-4; D is undetermined. Trimming pared 1 base from V and 4 bases from J, leaving 10 bases between. Per the germline V gene, CDR1 is GTSNPN and CDR2 is SVGIG (reference sequence). The CDR3 totals 14 residues. In DNA, the CDR3 is TGTGCCTGGAGTGCCACCGGGTATAATGAAAAACTGTTTTTT. Translated: CAWSATGYNEKLFF.

This clone came up a few times. The V gene is TRBV7-8, the J gene TRBJ1-4, with D possibly TRBD1 on 5 matching bases. This CDR3 comprises 14 residues. Trimming cost V 7 bases and J 0 bases, with 9 bases left between them. Germline V gene data show CDR1 as SGHVS and CDR2 as FQNEAQ. The CDR3 is CASKQQATNEKLFF. DNA for the CDR3: TGTGCCAGCAAACAACAGGCAACTAATGAAAAACTGTTTTTT.

This chain connects TRBV7-2 to TRBJ1-6; D is possibly TRBD1 (6 bases). Trimming removed 5 bases at V and 6 bases at J, with 14 bases between. CDR3 length: 15 residues. CDR1 is SGHTA, CDR2 FQGNSA, per germline. In DNA form, the CDR3 reads TGTGCCAGCAGCGCCCGACAGGCTTCTAATTCACCCCTCCACTTT. Its protein product is CASSARQASNSPLHF.

This clone was detected only once. This chain joins TRBV6-6 and TRBJ2-5, with 7 nucleotides matching TRBD2. Trimming cost V 5 bases and J 0 bases; bases outside gene matches: 9. The CDR3 contains 16 residues. Looked up from germline, CDR1 is MNHNY and CDR2 is SVGAGI (reference sequence). This CDR3 reads CASSNRQGGDQETQYF. The CDR3 DNA follows: TGTGCCAGCAGTAACAGGCAGGGAGGGGACCAAGAGACCCAGTACTTC.

The V and J genes are TRBV4-3 and TRBJ2-2; 10 bases align to TRBD2. CDR3 size: 16 residues. From germline, CDR1 is LGHNA and CDR2 YSLEER. With V trimmed by 4 bases and J by 1 base, 3 bases remained unmatched. CDR3 nucleotide sequence: TGCGCCAGCAGCCTACGGACTAGCGGGAACACCGGGGAGCTGTTTTTT. This encodes CASSLRTSGNTGELFF.

The J gene is TRBJ1-6, the V gene TRBV13, with D hard to call. Trimming removed 4 bases from V and 8 bases from J, with 12 bases in between. The length of the CDR3 is 14 residues. CDR1 and CDR2 from the germline V gene are PRHDT and FYEKMQ (reference sequence). The CDR3 spells CASSSTFTDSPLHF. The CDR3 coding sequence is TGTGCCAGCAGCTCCACCTTTACAGATTCACCCCTCCACTTT. The full variable domain, its missing parts supplied by reference TRBV13 and TRBJ1-6, is AAGVIQSPRHLIKEKRETATLKCYPIPRHDTVYWYQQGPGQDPQFLISFYEKMQSDKGSIPDRFSAQQFSDYHSELNMSSLELGDSALYFCASSSTFTDSPLHFGNGTRLTVT.

The rearrangement links TRBV27 to TRBJ2-1, with 11 bases identical to TRBD2. The CDR3 totals 15 residues. From germline, CDR1 is MNHEY and CDR2 SMNVEV (reference sequence). Trimming at V came to 6 bases and at J to 4 bases, leaving 5 bases not matched to a gene. CDR3 protein: CASSQGLAVYNEQFF. The CDR3 nucleotides read TGTGCCAGCAGCCAGGGACTAGCGGTATACAATGAGCAGTTCTTC.